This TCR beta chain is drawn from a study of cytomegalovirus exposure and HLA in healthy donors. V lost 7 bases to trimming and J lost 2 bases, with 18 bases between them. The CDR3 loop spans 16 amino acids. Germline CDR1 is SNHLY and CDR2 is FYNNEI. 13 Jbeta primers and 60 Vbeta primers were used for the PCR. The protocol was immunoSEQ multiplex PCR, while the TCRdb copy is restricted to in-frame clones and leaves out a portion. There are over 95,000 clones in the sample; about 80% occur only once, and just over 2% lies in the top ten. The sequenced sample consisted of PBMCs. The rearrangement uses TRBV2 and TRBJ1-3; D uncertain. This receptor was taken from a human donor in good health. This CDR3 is CASTHRRGLPGNTIYF. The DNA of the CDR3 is TGTGCCAGCACTCACCGACGGGGTCTGCCTGGAAACACCATATATTTT.